Reported below is one T cell receptor beta chain. Its antigen remains unknown. Only CD45RO-negative cells positively selected for CCR7 counted as naive CD8 cells, so terminally differentiated effector memory CD45RA+ cells were excluded. Donors were healthy HIV-negative adults without recently reported acute infections or vaccinations. The data stem from a study of shared clonotypes between healthy human individuals. Assay: immunoSEQ multiplex PCR; the TCRdb copy retains only in-frame clones and omits some. The sample lists about 870,000 clones, about 91% occurring once. General study results and limits: Naive subsets generally had larger estimated richness than memory subsets. Non-shared clonotypes had lower generation probabilities than clonotypes shared by all four sorted-subset donors.

This clonotype was obtained from a young man in good health. The sequencing sample was made of naive CD8+ T cells sorted from blood.

The CDR3 loop is CASSAPPVAEYNEQFF. CDR3 DNA: TGTGCCAGCAGCGCACCACCGGTAGCGGAATACAATGAGCAGTTCTTC. This chain uses TRBV9 with TRBJ2-1, with D perhaps matching TRBD2 (6 bases). Germline lookup yields CDR1 SGDLS and CDR2 YYNGEE. Deletions cut 3 bases from V and 4 bases from J, with 17 bases between. There are 16 residues in the CDR3. The full variable domain, with the rest looked up from reference TRBV9 and TRBJ2-1, is DSGVTQTPKHLITATGQRVTLRCSPRSGDLSVYWYQQSLDQGLQFLIQYYNGEERAKGNILERFSAQQFPDLHSELNLSSLELGDSALYFCASSAPPVAEYNEQFFGPGTRLTVL.